The entry that follows covers one T cell receptor (beta chain) sequence. Its antigen is not known. The data were taken from a study of cytomegalovirus exposure and HLA in healthy donors. Overall study context: Later, an analysis reported that the approximately 120 validation repertoires had used the same platform as the 550 to 750 first-cohort repertoires. General study findings and limits: Altogether, 150 to 200 TCR beta chains were recorded as cytomegalovirus-associated.

Measured with immunoSEQ multiplex PCR; TCRdb has only the in-frame clones, and not every one. This table holds around 300,000 clones, roughly 88% found once. J was trimmed by 4 bases and V by 2 bases; bases with no gene match: 9. Looked up from germline, CDR1 is LNHDA and CDR2 is SQIVND (reference sequence). The length of the CDR3 is 16 residues. The sample was PBMCs. V gene TRBV19 combines with J gene TRBJ2-7; TRBD1 agrees at 9 bases. This clonotype was sampled from a woman in her late teens or twenties in good health and CMV-seronegative. CDR3 sequence: CASSITPGQGGYEQYF. In DNA, the CDR3 is TGTGCCAGTAGTATAACACCGGGACAGGGAGGTTACGAGCAGTACTTC.